These 28 T cell receptor beta chains were sequenced from one sample in a study of shared clonotypes between healthy human individuals. Only in-frame clones appear in the TCRdb table, and some are missing; sequencing was by immunoSEQ multiplex PCR. The data hold approximately 2,200,000 clones, with roughly 91% observed a single time. Only CD45RO-negative cells positively selected for CCR7 counted as naive CD8 cells, so terminally differentiated effector memory CD45RA+ cells were excluded. Material: naive CD8+ T cells from PBMCs. Source of these receptors: a young man in good health. Some clones in this sample may be carry-over from other donors' samples.

V is TRBV5-1 and J is TRBJ1-5, with D possibly matching TRBD1 (5 bases). The CDR3 length is 15 residues. Germline CDR1 is SGHRS and CDR2 is YFSETQ. V dropped 4 bases and J dropped 0 bases, with 11 bases sitting between them. The CDR3 DNA sequence: TGCGCCAGCAGCCCGGGACTCCATAGCAATCAGCCCCAGCATTTT. Amino acids: CASSPGLHSNQPQHF.

This chain connects TRBV28 to TRBJ1-2, with a possible D match to TRBD1 (5 bases). Looked up from germline, CDR1 is MDHEN and CDR2 is SYDVKM. V shed 2 bases and J shed 6 bases, with 13 bases lying between them. The CDR3 runs 14 residues. This CDR3 reads CASSLISGSDGYTF. The CDR3 DNA sequence: TGTGCCAGCAGTTTAATATCAGGGTCGGATGGCTACACCTTC.

The CDR3 reads CAISDSDRGQLGEGYTF. The DNA for the CDR3 is TGTGCCATCAGTGATTCGGACAGGGGCCAACTGGGAGAAGGCTACACCTTC. V usage is TRBV10-3 and J usage is TRBJ1-2; 9 bases fit TRBD1. Germline V gene data show CDR1 as ENHRY and CDR2 as SYGVKD. This CDR3 is built from 17 residues. V gave up 3 bases and J gave up 8 bases; unmatched junction bases: 16.

The CDR3 sequence: CASSIIGVGNTEAFF. CDR3 bases: TGTGCCAGTAGTATAATAGGGGTCGGGAACACTGAAGCTTTCTTT. The J gene is TRBJ1-1, the V gene TRBV19; perhaps TRBD1 as D (5 bases). The V gene lost 2 bases and the J gene lost 1 base, with 11 bases spanning the gap. CDR1 and CDR2 (germline): LNHDA, SQIVND (reference sequence). The CDR3 spans 15 residues.

This chain connects TRBV5-6 to TRBJ1-2; TRBD1 aligns across 11 bases. The V and J ends lost 1 base and 0 bases, in that order; junction bases with no gene match: 8. Germline assignment: CDR1 SGHDT and CDR2 YYEEEE. The CDR3 is 18 amino acids. The CDR3 reads CASSLRFRTGGPNYGYTF. DNA for the CDR3: TGTGCCAGCAGCTTGAGATTCCGGACAGGGGGCCCTAACTATGGCTACACCTTC.

The chain carries TRBV6-5 and TRBJ2-7, with 8 nucleotides matching TRBD1. CDR1 and CDR2 (germline): MNHEY, SVGAGI. There are 16 residues in the CDR3. J was trimmed by 1 base and V by 2 bases; bases with no gene match: 7. In DNA form, the CDR3 reads TGTGCCAGCAGTTACGCGGCGGGACAGGCGTCCTACGAGCAGTACTTC. Translation: CASSYAAGQASYEQYF.

This chain connects TRBV9 to TRBJ2-7; TRBD2 is a possible D gene (5 bases). The V and J ends lost 2 bases and 7 bases respectively, with 13 bases between them. The CDR3 length is 13 residues. The germline V gene encodes CDR1 SGDLS and CDR2 YYNGEE. The CDR3 loop is CASSVGLRGEQYF. The CDR3 nucleotides are TGTGCCAGCAGCGTTGGTCTTCGGGGTGAGCAGTACTTC.

The chain joins TRBV15 to TRBJ1-1, with D possibly TRBD1 on 6 matching bases. The germline V gene encodes CDR1 LNHNV and CDR2 YYDKDF (reference sequence). V lost 1 base and J 2 bases, leaving 17 bases between the germline ends. This CDR3 is built from 17 residues. Here the CDR3 DNA reads TGTGCCACCAGCAGAGGCAACTTACAGGGCTCAAACACTGAAGCTTTCTTT. It specifies CATSRGNLQGSNTEAFF.

The chain couples TRBV25-1 to TRBJ2-6; D is uncertain. This CDR3 contains 13 residues. CDR1 is MGHDK, CDR2 SYGVNS, per germline. Trimming took off 3 bases at V and 5 bases at J, with 5 bases between the two ends. The CDR3 region has the DNA TGTGCCAGCAGTGATTCCCGGGCCAACGTCCTGACTTTC. Amino acid sequence: CASSDSRANVLTF. Supplemented by reference TRBV25-1 and TRBJ2-6, the full variable domain reads EADIYQTPRYLVIGTGKKITLECSQTMGHDKMYWYQQDPGMELHLIHYSYGVNSTEKGDLSSESTVSRIRTEHFPLTLESARPSHTSQYLCASSDSRANVLTFGAGSRLTVL.

This clone occurred once. The chain is built from TRBV5-1 and TRBJ2-7; TRBD1 aligns across 10 bases. The length of the CDR3 is 14 residues. V dropped 4 bases and J dropped 2; count of bases not matched to a gene: 3. Germline loops: CDR1 SGHRS, CDR2 YFSETQ. The CDR3 DNA reads as TGCGCCAGCAGCCACGGGACAGGGGCCTACGAGCAGTACTTC. Its protein product is CASSHGTGAYEQYF. Complete variable domain (other parts from reference TRBV5-1 and TRBJ2-7): KAGVTQTPRYLIKTRGQQVTLSCSPISGHRSVSWYQQTPGQGLQFLFEYFSETQRNKGNFPGRFSGRQFSNSRSEMNVSTLELGDSALYLCASSHGTGAYEQYFGPGTRLTVT.

The rearrangement uses TRBV9 and TRBJ2-1; D is unclear. The CDR3 loop spans 17 amino acids. In germline, CDR1 is SGDLS, CDR2 YYNGEE. The germline V and J ends were trimmed by 3 bases and 4 bases, with 20 bases remaining between them. CDR3 loop: CASSARHGRSPYNEQFF. The CDR3, as DNA: TGTGCCAGCAGCGCCCGCCATGGAAGGAGCCCTTACAATGAGCAGTTCTTC.

The chain carries TRBV5-6 and TRBJ1-1; 7 bases fit TRBD1. From germline, CDR1 is SGHDT and CDR2 YYEEEE. V shed 4 bases and J 1 base; nucleotides not matched to a gene: 7. This CDR3 has 15 residues. The DNA of the CDR3 is TGTGCCAGCAGCGAGGACAGGTTGAGGAACACTGAAGCTTTCTTT. As protein: CASSEDRLRNTEAFF.

In this sample, this clone turned up once. The V call is TRBV7-6, the J call TRBJ2-6, with 10 bases matching TRBD2. The V segment lost 11 bases and the J segment 4 bases; nucleotides outside the gene matches: 17. Germline V CDR1 and CDR2: SGHVS, FNYEAQ. This CDR3 spans 18 amino acids. The CDR3 region is CAAGGQREGLKGANVLTF. CDR3 DNA: TGTGCCGCTGGGGGCCAGCGGGAGGGCCTGAAGGGGGCCAACGTCCTGACTTTC.

V and J are TRBV7-9 and TRBJ2-1; no clear D gene. The CDR3 runs to 14 residues. CDR1 SEHNR and CDR2 FQNEAQ come from the germline V gene (reference sequence). V shed 2 bases and J shed 0 bases, with 5 bases lying between them. The CDR3 region is CASSLHTSYNEQFF. The CDR3 DNA reads TGTGCCAGCAGCTTACATACCTCCTACAATGAGCAGTTCTTC.

The chain has TRBV6-1 and TRBJ1-5, with D hard to call. Trimming shortened V by 5 bases and J by 2 bases, and 10 bases separated the two germline ends. Germline V gives CDR1 MNHNS, CDR2 SASEGT. The CDR3 totals 14 residues. Written as DNA, the CDR3 is TGTGCCAGCAGTCGGGAGGGAGGCAATCAGCCCCAGCATTTT. Translated, it gives CASSREGGNQPQHF.

This sequence joins TRBV27 and TRBJ2-7; 7 nucleotides align to TRBD2. With V trimmed by 5 bases and J by 2 bases, 6 bases remained unmatched. Germline CDR1 MNHEY, CDR2 SMNVEV (reference sequence). The CDR3 loop spans 14 amino acids. CDR3 DNA sequence: TGTGCCAGCAGTCCCCGGGAGGCCCCCTACGAGCAGTACTTC. Translated: CASSPREAPYEQYF.

As to this clone: Other nucleotide sequences in the sample specify the same CDR3. The chain links TRBV9 to TRBJ2-1; TRBD2 matches at 12 bases. The germline gives CDR1 SGDLS, CDR2 YYNGEE. Trimming at V came to 4 bases and at J to 2 bases, leaving 1 base not matched to a gene. This CDR3 is 15 amino acids long. The CDR3 spells CASSLAGGPYNEQFF. The CDR3 DNA reads TGTGCCAGCAGCCTAGCGGGAGGGCCCTACAATGAGCAGTTCTTC.

The V call is TRBV7-9, the J call TRBJ2-1; D is undetermined. The germline V gene has CDR1 SEHNR and CDR2 FQNEAQ (reference sequence). This CDR3 is built from 13 residues. Trimming left V 5 bases short and J 9 bases short, with 14 bases between. CDR3 region: CASSPGLALEQFF. The CDR3 DNA reads as TGTGCCAGCAGCCCCGGGTTGGCCCTTGAGCAGTTCTTC.

The genes are TRBV10-3 and TRBJ2-7; 10 bases are shared with TRBD1. This CDR3 is built from 13 residues. CDR1 is ENHRY, CDR2 SYGVKD, per germline. V trimming: 6 bases; J trimming: 2 bases; junction bases outside the gene matches: 1. CDR3 region: CAIRDRGAYEQYF. In DNA form, the CDR3 reads TGTGCCATCAGGGACAGGGGGGCCTACGAGCAGTACTTC.

Of note for this clone: Other DNA variants within this sample encode the same CDR3. V is TRBV9 and J is TRBJ2-2; the match to TRBD2 covers 9 bases. The CDR3 loop spans 16 amino acids. Germline V gene data show CDR1 as SGDLS and CDR2 as YYNGEE. Trimming cost V 3 bases and J 4 bases; bases outside gene matches: 7. CDR3 sequence: CASSEGLAGVTGELFF. CDR3 sequence (DNA): TGTGCCAGCAGCGAGGGGTTAGCGGGAGTCACCGGGGAGCTGTTTTTT.

This sequence joins TRBV6-5 and TRBJ2-7; 11 bases agree with TRBD2. Trimming took 6 bases from V and 0 from J; bases not matched to a gene: 4. Per germline, CDR1 MNHEY and CDR2 SVGAGI. The CDR3 contains 15 residues. The CDR3 region is CASSLTSGISYEQYF. For the CDR3, the DNA is TGTGCCAGCAGCTTGACTAGCGGGATCTCCTACGAGCAGTACTTC.

The V and J genes are TRBV27 and TRBJ2-4; TRBD2 aligns across 7 bases. The CDR3 covers 15 residues. With 2 bases clipped from V and 7 bases from J, the junction kept 8 bases outside the gene matches. Germline values: CDR1 MNHEY, CDR2 SMNVEV (reference sequence). In DNA form, the CDR3 reads TGTGCCAGCAGTTTAGGCGAGGGACTATGGAACATTCAGTACTTC. Translating it yields CASSLGEGLWNIQYF.

A remark on this clone: The same CDR3 can be traced to other DNA sequences in this sample. V gene TRBV11-2 combines with J gene TRBJ1-2, with D possibly TRBD1 on 6 matching bases. V was cut by 4 bases and J by 2 bases, with 14 bases left in between. Germline V gene data show CDR1 as SGHAT and CDR2 as FQNNGV. The CDR3 contains 15 residues. The DNA of the CDR3 is TGTGCCAGCAGCTCGACCGGCAGGGGAAACTATGGCTACACCTTC. This codes for CASSSTGRGNYGYTF. Full variable domain (missing parts from reference TRBV11-2 and TRBJ1-2): EAGVAQSPRYKIIEKRQSVAFWCNPISGHATLYWYQQILGQGPKLLIQFQNNGVVDDSQLPKDRFSAERLKGVDSTLKIQPAKLEDSAVYLCASSSTGRGNYGYTFGSGTRLTVV.

This clone was counted a single time. The gene calls are TRBV7-9 and TRBJ1-1; D is possibly TRBD1 (6 bases). CDR3 length: 15 residues. CDR1 and CDR2 (germline): SEHNR, FQNEAQ (reference sequence). V was pared by 1 base and J by 1 base, with 10 bases between. The CDR3 nucleotides are TGTGCCAGCAGCTTAGGGGGGCTCCAGAACACTGAAGCTTTCTTT. It specifies CASSLGGLQNTEAFF.

V usage is TRBV13 and J usage is TRBJ2-1; no reliable D call. CDR1 PRHDT and CDR2 FYEKMQ come from the germline V gene (reference sequence). This CDR3 has 11 residues. Trimming cost V 5 bases and J 9 bases, with 8 bases left between them. In nucleotides, the CDR3 is TGTGCCAGCAGCCCTCGGAGTGAGCAGTTCTTC. Translated, it gives CASSPRSEQFF.

This clone turned up a few times. The rearrangement uses TRBV30 and TRBJ1-2, with 8 bases that match TRBD1. This CDR3 comprises 15 residues. Germline CDR1 GTSNPN, CDR2 SVGIG (reference sequence). Unmatched junction bases numbered 15, after V lost 5 bases and J lost 7 bases. Here the CDR3 reads CAWGRTGLGMGGYTF. In DNA, the CDR3 is TGTGCCTGGGGTAGGACAGGGCTGGGGATGGGTGGCTACACCTTC.

V usage is TRBV30 and J usage is TRBJ1-1; possibly TRBD1 for D (5 bases). This CDR3 spans 14 amino acids. Per germline, CDR1 GTSNPN and CDR2 SVGIG (reference sequence). Deletions cut 4 bases from V and 4 bases from J, with 16 bases between. In nucleotides, the CDR3 is TGTGCCTGGATCCCCCGGGACCGCGGCACTGAAGCTTTCTTT. It yields the protein CAWIPRDRGTEAFF.

The CDR3 DNA is TGTGCCAGCAGTTTATTGGGGTTCGGAAACACCATATATTTT. Translation: CASSLLGFGNTIYF. This sequence joins TRBV28 and TRBJ1-3, with D unclear. The germline CDR1 and CDR2 sequences are MDHEN and SYDVKM. V lost 1 base and J 4 bases, leaving 8 bases between the germline ends. There are 14 residues in the CDR3.